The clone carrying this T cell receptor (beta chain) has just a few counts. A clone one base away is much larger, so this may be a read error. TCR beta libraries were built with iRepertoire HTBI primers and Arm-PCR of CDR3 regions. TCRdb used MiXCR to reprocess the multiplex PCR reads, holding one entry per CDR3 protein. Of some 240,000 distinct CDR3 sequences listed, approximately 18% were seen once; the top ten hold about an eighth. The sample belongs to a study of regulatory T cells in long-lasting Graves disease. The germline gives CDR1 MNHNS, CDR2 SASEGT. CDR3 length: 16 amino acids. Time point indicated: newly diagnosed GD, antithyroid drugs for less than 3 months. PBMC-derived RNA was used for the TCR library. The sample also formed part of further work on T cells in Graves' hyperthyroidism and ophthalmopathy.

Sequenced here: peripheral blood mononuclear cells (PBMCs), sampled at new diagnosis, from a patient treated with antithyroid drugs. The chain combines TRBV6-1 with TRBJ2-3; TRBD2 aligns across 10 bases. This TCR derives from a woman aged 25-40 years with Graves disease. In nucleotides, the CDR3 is TGTGCCAGCCATGCTAGCGGGGGCGTCCTCGGGGAGACCCTGTACTTC. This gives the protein CASHASGGVLGETLYF.